Each of the 22 T cell receptor beta chains below was sequenced from the same sample in a study of blood T cell repertoires in COVID-19 (dated by TCRdb to 2020 to 2022). Libraries came from the immunoSEQ multiplex PCR assay. TCRdb retrieved this table from immuneACCESS and kept in-frame rearrangements only. Not all clones are present; in checked studies, unresolved V genes account for under half, and no reason is known for the remainder. This sample lists about 220,000 clones; around 80% were detected once. Of the sample, 9.5% to 10% is held by the ten largest clones. The sample comprised peripheral blood. Receptor source: a man over 45 with active or convalescent COVID-19.

This chain joins TRBV7-9 and TRBJ2-3; D might be TRBD2 (5 bases). V was trimmed by 5 bases and J by 3 bases, leaving 15 bases between them. Germline CDR1 is SEHNR and CDR2 is FQNEAQ (reference sequence). This CDR3 contains 15 residues. CDR3 in amino acids: CASSGTRTRTDTQYF. The CDR3, as DNA: TGTGCCAGCAGCGGAACCCGGACTCGAACAGATACGCAGTATTTT.

The V and J genes are TRBV9 and TRBJ2-2; weak D call: TRBD1 (7 bases). Germline loops: CDR1 SGDLS, CDR2 YYNGEE. CDR3 length equals 13 residues. V was clipped by 3 bases and J by 5 bases, with 8 bases between them. CDR3 loop: CASSAGGTGELFF. The DNA for the CDR3 is TGTGCCAGCAGCGCAGGGGGGACCGGGGAGCTGTTTTTT.

The gene calls are TRBV5-1 and TRBJ1-3; D gene ambiguous. The V end lost 3 bases, the J end lost 0 bases, and 10 bases lay between the germline ends. Germline V gives CDR1 SGHRS, CDR2 YFSETQ. CDR3 length: 15 amino acids. The CDR3, as DNA: TGCGCCAGCAGCTCAACAGCTTTCTCTGGAAACACCATATATTTT. As protein: CASSSTAFSGNTIYF.

The chain has TRBV4-3 and TRBJ1-6; D is unresolved. Deletions cut 1 base from V and 3 bases from J, with 10 bases between. Germline V gives CDR1 LGHNA, CDR2 YSLEER. CDR3 size: 16 residues. The CDR3 loop reads CASSQVYASYNSPLHF. The CDR3 coding sequence is TGCGCCAGCAGCCAAGTTTATGCGAGCTATAATTCACCCCTCCACTTT.

This chain uses TRBV30 with TRBJ2-1, with D unclear. Germline CDR1 and CDR2: GTSNPN and SVGIG (reference sequence). The length of the CDR3 is 14 residues. Trimming shortened V by 2 bases and J by 5 bases, and 13 bases separated the two germline ends. The CDR3 spells CAWSPRGLNNEQFF. The CDR3 coding sequence is TGTGCCTGGAGTCCGCGAGGCCTTAACAATGAGCAGTTCTTC.

This clone was recorded once. The chain links TRBV11-2 to TRBJ2-1, with 13 bases that match TRBD2. CDR1 SGHAT and CDR2 FQNNGV come from the germline V gene. This CDR3 has 18 residues. V shed 1 base and J 10 bases; nucleotides not matched to a gene: 13. CDR3 sequence (DNA): TGTGCCAGCAGCTTAGGATGGATCACTAGCGGGAGGGCCGGGGAGCAGTTCTTC. Translation gives CASSLGWITSGRAGEQFF.

The J gene is TRBJ2-1, the V gene TRBV4-3, with D possibly matching TRBD1 (5 bases). The CDR3 is made up of 15 amino acids. Germline V gene sequence: CDR1 LGHNA, CDR2 YSLEER. V was cut by 7 bases and J by 8 bases, with 21 bases left in between. DNA of the CDR3: TGCGCCAGCACCTCTGCGTGGGGCGGCATTGATGAGCAGTTCTTC. This translates into CASTSAWGGIDEQFF.

This CDR3 reads CASSHGDSSYEQYF. DNA of the CDR3: TGCGCCAGCAGCCACGGGGACAGTTCCTACGAGCAGTACTTC. The V gene is TRBV5-1, the J gene TRBJ2-7; 7 positions match TRBD1. CDR1 and CDR2 (germline): SGHRS, YFSETQ. Trimming removed 4 bases from V and 1 base from J; junction bases left unmatched: 5. This CDR3 is 14 amino acids long.

V gene TRBV18 combines with J gene TRBJ1-5; 8 positions match TRBD1. The germline V gene encodes CDR1 KGHSH and CDR2 LQKENI. This CDR3 has 15 amino acids. After removal of 3 bases from V and 6 bases from J, the junction contained 7 bases not matched to a gene. In DNA, the CDR3 is TGTGCCAGCTCACCGACGACAGGGGATCTTCAGCCCCAGCATTTT. Its protein product is CASSPTTGDLQPQHF.

This rearrangement joins TRBV5-3 to TRBJ1-5; 11 bases map to TRBD1. TRBV5-3 is an ORF; its function is uncertain. V lost 4 bases, J lost 6 bases, and 12 bases stayed unmatched. The CDR3 loop spans 17 amino acids. This CDR3 reads CARSLSGDRGKSQPQHF. CDR3 DNA: TGTGCCAGAAGCCTATCCGGGGACAGGGGGAAAAGTCAGCCCCAGCATTTT.

This sequence joins TRBV5-7 and TRBJ2-7, with D possibly matching TRBD1 (5 bases). TRBV5-7 is recorded as an ORF, its role being uncertain. V was pared by 5 bases and J by 2 bases, with 11 bases between. CDR3 size: 13 residues. CDR3 bases: TGTGCCAGCAGGTGTGACAGAACCTACGAGCAGTACGTC. Its protein is CASRCDRTYEQYV.

In this sample, this clone turned up once. The chain has TRBV28 and TRBJ1-6; D call uncertain. Germline-derived CDR1 and CDR2 are MDHEN and SYDVKM. This CDR3 is built from 17 residues. Trimming took 2 bases from V and 7 from J, leaving 18 bases between them. CDR3 DNA sequence: TGTGCCAGCAGTTTAAAGACACGGGGAAGTTGGAATTCACCCCTCCACTTT. Translation gives CASSLKTRGSWNSPLHF.

The chain couples TRBV4-3 to TRBJ2-7; 13 bases line up with TRBD2. From germline, CDR1 is LGHNA and CDR2 YSLEER. CDR3 length equals 15 residues. V lost 1 base, J lost 3 bases, and 0 bases stayed unmatched. The CDR3: CASSQGLAGGYEQYF. As DNA, the CDR3 is TGCGCCAGCAGCCAAGGACTAGCGGGAGGCTACGAGCAGTACTTC.

The rearrangement joins TRBV7-9 to TRBJ2-3, with D possibly being TRBD1 (5 bases). Trimming removed 2 bases at V and 0 bases at J, with 12 bases between. The CDR3 has 16 residues. Germline CDR1 is SEHNR and CDR2 is FQNEAQ (reference sequence). The CDR3 region is CASSLPAGLSTDTQYF. The CDR3 DNA sequence: TGTGCCAGCAGCTTACCGGCAGGGCTAAGCACAGATACGCAGTATTTT.

The chain has TRBV5-1 and TRBJ2-3; D is perhaps TRBD1 (5 bases). Trimming took off 2 bases at V and 3 bases at J, with 13 bases between the two ends. The germline V gene encodes CDR1 SGHRS and CDR2 YFSETQ. This CDR3 is built from 15 residues. DNA for the CDR3: TGCGCCAGCAGCTTAGGGCAGGGTGTTACAGATACGCAGTATTTT. Translating gives CASSLGQGVTDTQYF.

This chain uses TRBV7-3 with TRBJ1-2; 7 bases agree with TRBD1. CDR1 and CDR2 from the germline V gene are SGHTA and FQGTGA. This CDR3 region has 17 residues. V gave up 0 bases and J gave up 3 bases; unmatched junction bases: 10. The CDR3 region is CASSLTGGGGSYYGYTF. CDR3 DNA: TGTGCCAGCAGCTTAACGGGCGGAGGGGGCAGCTACTATGGCTACACCTTC.

This chain joins TRBV7-9 and TRBJ2-7; D ambiguous. This CDR3 comprises 14 residues. V was shortened by 3 bases and J by 0 bases, with 9 bases between the two germline ends. The V gene's germline CDR1 is SEHNR and CDR2 FQNEAQ (reference sequence). CDR3 protein: CASSFLFGSYEQYF. The CDR3 DNA is TGTGCCAGCAGCTTCCTATTCGGCTCCTACGAGCAGTACTTC.

The V gene is TRBV28, the J gene TRBJ1-2, with D possibly being TRBD1 (5 bases). CDR3 size: 12 residues. Germline CDR1 is MDHEN and CDR2 is SYDVKM. V gave up 6 bases and J gave up 4 bases, with 9 bases separating them. The CDR3 here is CASRGLLYGYTF. In nucleotides, the CDR3 is TGTGCCAGCAGGGGACTTCTCTATGGCTACACCTTC.

The chain employs TRBV6-2 or TRBV6-3 and TRBJ1-5; D unclear. Per the germline V gene, CDR1 is MNHEY and CDR2 is SVGEGT. This CDR3 is built from 13 residues. Trimming stripped 0 bases from V and 9 bases from J, with 9 bases between. The CDR3 DNA reads TGTGCCAGCAGTTACTCGAGTACTCCGCCCCAGCATTTT. Translation gives CASSYSSTPPQHF.

The chain combines TRBV29-1 with TRBJ1-5; no reliable D call. The CDR3 loop spans 13 amino acids. Germline loops: CDR1 SQVTM, CDR2 ANQGSEA. The V end was cut by 7 bases, the J end by 0 bases, with 10 bases between. The CDR3 DNA sequence: TGCAGCGCTCAAAAAAATAGCAATCAGCCCCAGCATTTT. Amino acids: CSAQKNSNQPQHF.

The rearrangement uses TRBV15 and TRBJ2-5; D perhaps matches TRBD1 (5 bases). Germline V gene data show CDR1 as LNHNV and CDR2 as YYDKDF (reference sequence). There are 15 residues in the CDR3. Trimming cost V 0 bases and J 2 bases, with 10 bases left between them. The CDR3 reads CATSRDLGRQETQYF. CDR3 coding DNA: TGTGCCACCAGCAGAGATTTGGGGCGGCAAGAGACCCAGTACTTC. The variable domain in full, completed from reference TRBV15 and TRBJ2-5, reads DAMVIQNPRYQVTQFGKPVTLSCSQTLNHNVMYWYQQKSSQAPKLLFHYYDKDFNNEADTPDNFQSRRPNTSFCFLDIRSPGLGDTAMYLCATSRDLGRQETQYFGPGTRLLVL.

The V gene is TRBV5-1, the J gene TRBJ1-4; 7 nucleotides agree with TRBD1. The CDR3 sequence is 15 residues long. The germline V gene encodes CDR1 SGHRS and CDR2 YFSETQ. V shed 4 bases, J shed 9 bases, and the junction held 12 bases outside the gene matches. CDR3 protein: CASSLIPGTEKKLFF. The CDR3 DNA reads TGCGCCAGCAGCCTAATCCCCGGGACAGAGAAAAAACTGTTTTTT.